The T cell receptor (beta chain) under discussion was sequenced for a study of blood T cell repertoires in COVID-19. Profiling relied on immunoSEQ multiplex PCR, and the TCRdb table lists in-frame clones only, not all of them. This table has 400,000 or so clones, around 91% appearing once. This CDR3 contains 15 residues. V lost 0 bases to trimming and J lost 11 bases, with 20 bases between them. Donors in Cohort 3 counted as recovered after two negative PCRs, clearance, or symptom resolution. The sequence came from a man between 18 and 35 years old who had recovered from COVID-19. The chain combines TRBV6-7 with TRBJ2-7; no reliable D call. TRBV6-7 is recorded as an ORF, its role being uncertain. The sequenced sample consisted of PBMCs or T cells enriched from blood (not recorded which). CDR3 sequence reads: CASSYSINGPRGEYF. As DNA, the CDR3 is TGTGCCAGCAGTTACTCGATTAATGGTCCGCGAGGTGAGTACTTC.